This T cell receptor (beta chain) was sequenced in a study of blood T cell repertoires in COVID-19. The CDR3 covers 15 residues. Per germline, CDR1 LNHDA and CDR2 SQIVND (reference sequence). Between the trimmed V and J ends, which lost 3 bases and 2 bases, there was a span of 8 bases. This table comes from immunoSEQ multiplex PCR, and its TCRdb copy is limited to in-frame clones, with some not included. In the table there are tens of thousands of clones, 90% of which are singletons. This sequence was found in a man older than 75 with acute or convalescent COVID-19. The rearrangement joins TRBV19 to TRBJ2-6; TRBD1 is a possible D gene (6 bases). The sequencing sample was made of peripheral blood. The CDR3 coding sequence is TGTGCCAGTAGTATTGGACAGCCTGGGGCCAACGTCCTGACTTTC. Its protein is CASSIGQPGANVLTF. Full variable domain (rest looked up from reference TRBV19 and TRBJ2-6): DGGITQSPKYLFRKEGQNVTLSCEQNLNHDAMYWYRQDPGQGLRLIYYSQIVNDFQKGDIAEGYSVSREKKESFPLTVTSAQKNPTAFYLCASSIGQPGANVLTFGAGSRLTVL.